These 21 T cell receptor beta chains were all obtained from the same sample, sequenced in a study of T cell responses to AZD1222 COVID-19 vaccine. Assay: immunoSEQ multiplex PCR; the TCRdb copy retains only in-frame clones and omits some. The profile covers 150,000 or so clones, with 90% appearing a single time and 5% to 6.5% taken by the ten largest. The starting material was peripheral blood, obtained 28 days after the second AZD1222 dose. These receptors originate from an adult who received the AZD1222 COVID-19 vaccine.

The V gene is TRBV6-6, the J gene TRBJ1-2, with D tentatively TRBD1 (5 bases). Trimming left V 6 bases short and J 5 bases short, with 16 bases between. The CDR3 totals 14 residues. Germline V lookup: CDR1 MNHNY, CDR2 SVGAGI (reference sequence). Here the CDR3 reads CASSRDALEYGYTF. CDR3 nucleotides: TGTGCCAGCAGCCGGGACGCCCTCGAGTATGGCTACACCTTC.

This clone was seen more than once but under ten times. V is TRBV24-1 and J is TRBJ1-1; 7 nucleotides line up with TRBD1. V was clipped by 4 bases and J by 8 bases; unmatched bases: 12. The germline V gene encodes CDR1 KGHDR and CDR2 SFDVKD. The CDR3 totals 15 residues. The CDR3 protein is CATSDPRTGDKEAFF. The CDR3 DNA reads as TGTGCCACCAGTGACCCCCGGACAGGTGATAAGGAAGCTTTCTTT.

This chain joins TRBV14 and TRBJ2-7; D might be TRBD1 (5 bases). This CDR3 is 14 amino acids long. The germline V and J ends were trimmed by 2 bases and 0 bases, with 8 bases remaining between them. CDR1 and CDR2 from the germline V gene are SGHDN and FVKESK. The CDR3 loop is CASSQLDSSYEQYF. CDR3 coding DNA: TGTGCCAGCAGCCAACTTGACAGCTCCTACGAGCAGTACTTC.

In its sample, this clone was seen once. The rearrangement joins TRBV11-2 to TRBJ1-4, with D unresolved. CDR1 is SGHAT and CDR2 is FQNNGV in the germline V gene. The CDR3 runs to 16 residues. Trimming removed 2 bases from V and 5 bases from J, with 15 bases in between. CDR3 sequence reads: CASSLLSRGGNEKLFF. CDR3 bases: TGTGCCAGCAGCTTATTGAGTCGGGGAGGAAATGAAAAACTGTTTTTT.

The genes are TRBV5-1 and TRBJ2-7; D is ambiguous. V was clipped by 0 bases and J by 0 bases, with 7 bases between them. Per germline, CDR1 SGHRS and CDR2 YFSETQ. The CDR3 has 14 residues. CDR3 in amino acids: CASSLVSSSYEQYF. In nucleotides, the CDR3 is TGCGCCAGCAGCTTGGTGTCAAGCTCCTACGAGCAGTACTTC.

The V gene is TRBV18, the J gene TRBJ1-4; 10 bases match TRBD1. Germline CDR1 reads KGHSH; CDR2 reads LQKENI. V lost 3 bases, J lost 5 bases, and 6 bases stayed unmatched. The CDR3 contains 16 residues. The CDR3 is CASSPSPGQGNEKLFF. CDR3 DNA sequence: TGTGCCAGCTCACCCTCACCGGGACAGGGGAATGAAAAACTGTTTTTT.

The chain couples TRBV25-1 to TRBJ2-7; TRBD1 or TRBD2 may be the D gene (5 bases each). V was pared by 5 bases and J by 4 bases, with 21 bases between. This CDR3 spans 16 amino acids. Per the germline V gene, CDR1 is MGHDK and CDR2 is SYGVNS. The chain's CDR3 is CASSYTRGRRNYEQYF. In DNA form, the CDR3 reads TGTGCCAGCAGTTATACGAGGGGAAGGAGGAATTACGAGCAGTACTTC.

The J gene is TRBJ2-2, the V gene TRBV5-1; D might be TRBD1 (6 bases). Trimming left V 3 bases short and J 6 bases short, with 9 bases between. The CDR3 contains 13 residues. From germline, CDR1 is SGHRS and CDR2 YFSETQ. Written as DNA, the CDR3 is TGCGCCAGCAGCTCACAGGGTCCCGGGGAGCTGTTTTTT. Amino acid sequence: CASSSQGPGELFF.

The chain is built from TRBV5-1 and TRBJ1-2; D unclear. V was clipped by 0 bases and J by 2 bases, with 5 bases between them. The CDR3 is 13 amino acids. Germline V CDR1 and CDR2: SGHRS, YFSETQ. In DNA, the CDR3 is TGCGCCAGCAGCTTGGGACTGAACTATGGCTACACCTTC. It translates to CASSLGLNYGYTF.

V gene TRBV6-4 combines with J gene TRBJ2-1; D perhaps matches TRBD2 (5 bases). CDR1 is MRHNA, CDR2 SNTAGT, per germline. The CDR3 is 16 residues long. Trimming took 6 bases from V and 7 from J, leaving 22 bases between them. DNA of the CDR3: TGTGCCAGCAGCGAGACCAAGAGGGCCTTTAGGAATGAGCAGTTCTTC. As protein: CASSETKRAFRNEQFF.

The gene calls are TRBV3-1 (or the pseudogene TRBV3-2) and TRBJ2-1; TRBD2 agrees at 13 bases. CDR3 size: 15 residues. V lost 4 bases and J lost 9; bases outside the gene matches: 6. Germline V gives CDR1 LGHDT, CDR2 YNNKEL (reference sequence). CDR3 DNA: TGTGCCAGCAGCCTGCTGGGACTAGCGGGGCCTGAGCAGTTCTTC. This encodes CASSLLGLAGPEQFF.

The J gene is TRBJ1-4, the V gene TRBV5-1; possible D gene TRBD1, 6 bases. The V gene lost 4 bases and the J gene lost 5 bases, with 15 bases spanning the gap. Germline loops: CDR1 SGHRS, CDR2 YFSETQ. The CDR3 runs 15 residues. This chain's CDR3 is CASSAQGGRNEKLFF. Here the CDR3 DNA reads TGCGCCAGCAGCGCACAGGGAGGTAGGAATGAAAAACTGTTTTTT.

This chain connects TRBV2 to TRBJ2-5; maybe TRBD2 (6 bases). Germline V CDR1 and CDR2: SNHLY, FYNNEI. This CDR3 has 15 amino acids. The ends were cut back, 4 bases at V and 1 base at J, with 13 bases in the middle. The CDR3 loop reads CASSAELGGQETQYF. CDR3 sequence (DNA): TGTGCCAGCAGTGCAGAATTGGGGGGCCAAGAGACCCAGTACTTC. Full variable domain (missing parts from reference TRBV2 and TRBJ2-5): EPEVTQTPSHQVTQMGQEVILRCVPISNHLYFYWYRQILGQKVEFLVSFYNNEISEKSEIFDDQFSVERPDGSNFTLKIRSTKLEDSAMYFCASSAELGGQETQYFGPGTRLLVL.

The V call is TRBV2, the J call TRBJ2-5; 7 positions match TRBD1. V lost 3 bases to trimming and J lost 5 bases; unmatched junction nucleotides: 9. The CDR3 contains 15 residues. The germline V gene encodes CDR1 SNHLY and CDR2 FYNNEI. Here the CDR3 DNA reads TGTGCCAGCAGTGAGCACCAGGGGGTCTATGAGACCCAGTACTTC. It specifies CASSEHQGVYETQYF.

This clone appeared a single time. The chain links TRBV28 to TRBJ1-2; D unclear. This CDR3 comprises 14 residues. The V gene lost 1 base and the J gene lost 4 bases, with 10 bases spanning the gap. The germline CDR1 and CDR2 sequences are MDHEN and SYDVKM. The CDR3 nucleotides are TGTGCCAGCAGTTTATCCCGATCCGCCTATGGCTACACCTTC. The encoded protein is CASSLSRSAYGYTF.

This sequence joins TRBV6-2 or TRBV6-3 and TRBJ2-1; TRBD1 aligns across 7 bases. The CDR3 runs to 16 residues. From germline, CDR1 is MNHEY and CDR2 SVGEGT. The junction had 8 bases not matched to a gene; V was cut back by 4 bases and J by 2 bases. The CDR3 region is CASSSPDRPPYNEQFF. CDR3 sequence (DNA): TGTGCCAGCAGTTCCCCGGACAGGCCCCCCTACAATGAGCAGTTCTTC.

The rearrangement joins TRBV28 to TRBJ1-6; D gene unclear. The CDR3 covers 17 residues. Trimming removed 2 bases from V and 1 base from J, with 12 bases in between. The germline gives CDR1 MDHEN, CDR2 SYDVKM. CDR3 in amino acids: CASSLVTHRSYNSPLHF. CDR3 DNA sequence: TGTGCCAGCAGTTTAGTGACGCACAGATCCTATAATTCACCCCTCCACTTT.

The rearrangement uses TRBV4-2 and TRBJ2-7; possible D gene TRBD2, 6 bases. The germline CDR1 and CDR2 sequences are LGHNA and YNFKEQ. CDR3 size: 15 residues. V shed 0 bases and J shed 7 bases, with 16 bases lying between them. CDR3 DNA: TGTGCCAGCAGCCAAGATTCTCCCAGGGCGGGGGAGCAGTACTTC. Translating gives CASSQDSPRAGEQYF.

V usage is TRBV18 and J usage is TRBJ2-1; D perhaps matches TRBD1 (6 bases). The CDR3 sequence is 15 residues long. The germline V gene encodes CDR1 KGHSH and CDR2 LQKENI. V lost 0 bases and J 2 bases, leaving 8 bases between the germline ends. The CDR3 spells CASSPPGTPYNEQFF. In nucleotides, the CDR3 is TGTGCCAGCTCACCACCAGGGACACCCTACAATGAGCAGTTCTTC. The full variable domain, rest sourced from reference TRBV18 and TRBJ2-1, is NAGVMQNPRHLVRRRGQEARLRCSPMKGHSHVYWYRQLPEEGLKFMVYLQKENIIDESGMPKERFSAEFPKEGPSILRIQQVVRGDSAAYFCASSPPGTPYNEQFFGPGTRLTVL.

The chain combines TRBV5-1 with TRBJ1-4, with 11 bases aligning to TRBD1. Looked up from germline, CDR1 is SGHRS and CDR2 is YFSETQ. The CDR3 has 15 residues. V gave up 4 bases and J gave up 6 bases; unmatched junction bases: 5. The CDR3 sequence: CASSPRDRGDEKLFF. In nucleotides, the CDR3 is TGCGCCAGCAGCCCCCGGGACAGGGGGGATGAAAAACTGTTTTTT.

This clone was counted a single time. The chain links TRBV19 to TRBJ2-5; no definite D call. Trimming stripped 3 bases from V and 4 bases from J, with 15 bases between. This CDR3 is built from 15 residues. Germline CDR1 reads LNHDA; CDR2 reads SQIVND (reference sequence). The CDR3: CASSIFGFSRETQYF. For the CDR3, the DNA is TGTGCCAGTAGTATCTTCGGCTTTTCCAGAGAGACCCAGTACTTC.